The clone carrying this T cell receptor (beta chain) was detected once. The germline V gene encodes CDR1 MNHNS and CDR2 SASEGT. The J segment lost 5 bases and the V segment lost 1 base, leaving 10 bases of the junction unmatched. This CDR3 contains 17 residues. This specimen comes from a study of T cell responses to AZD1222 COVID-19 vaccine. Study in general: Recipients boosted at about 4 weeks or about 12 weeks are pooled.

Clones were sequenced by immunoSEQ multiplex PCR, and TCRdb holds only the in-frame ones, with some missing. This table has around 160,000 clones, 93% appearing once. The chain combines TRBV6-1 with TRBJ2-5, with 10 bases fitting TRBD2. The sequencing here drew on peripheral blood, taken on day 0 of AZD1222 vaccination. This clonotype was sampled from an adult in good health. DNA for the CDR3: TGTGCCAGCAGTGAAGTCCCAGCGGGGGGGCCTCGGGAGACCCAGTACTTC. It specifies CASSEVPAGGPRETQYF.